One sample yielded the 22 T cell receptor beta chains listed below, sequenced in a study of cytomegalovirus exposure and HLA in healthy donors. Primers included in the PCR were 60 Vbeta and 13 Jbeta primers. Method: immunoSEQ multiplex PCR; TCRdb's copy keeps in-frame clones and lacks some. This sample has about 150,000 clones, with 84% found just once. Sequencing was done on a sample of PBMCs. The receptors were gathered from a girl under 18 in good health and CMV-seropositive.

The chain has TRBV4-1 and TRBJ1-1; 9 bases fit TRBD1. This CDR3 comprises 16 residues. Per the germline V gene, CDR1 is MGHRA and CDR2 is YSYEKL. V trimming: 1 base; J trimming: 4 bases; junction bases outside the gene matches: 7. The DNA of the CDR3 is TGCGCCAGCAGCCAAGCCCGGACAGGGGACTTCACTGAAGCTTTCTTT. It is translated as CASSQARTGDFTEAFF.

This clone came up once. The chain is built from TRBV19 and TRBJ1-1, with 8 positions matching TRBD1. Germline trimming cut 6 bases from V and 4 bases from J; bases unmatched to any gene: 7. The germline CDR1 and CDR2 sequences are LNHDA and SQIVND (reference sequence). There are 14 residues in the CDR3. This chain's CDR3 is CASRGDRWGTEAFF. CDR3 bases: TGTGCCAGTAGGGGGGACAGGTGGGGCACTGAAGCTTTCTTT.

This clone was observed a few times. V is TRBV6-5 and J is TRBJ1-4, with D possibly matching TRBD1 (6 bases). The CDR3 consists of 15 residues. The V gene lost 0 bases and the J gene lost 5 bases, with 10 bases spanning the gap. CDR1 is MNHEY, CDR2 SVGAGI, per germline. The CDR3 here is CASSYSPDRNEKLFF. For the CDR3, the DNA is TGTGCCAGCAGTTACTCTCCCGACAGGAATGAAAAACTGTTTTTT.

This rearrangement joins TRBV6-5 to TRBJ1-2; 8 bases are shared with TRBD1. The CDR3 sequence is 15 residues long. Germline assignment: CDR1 MNHEY and CDR2 SVGAGI. J lost 0 bases, V lost 9 bases, and 9 bases had no gene match. The CDR3 loop is CASRGVDRANYGYTF. The CDR3 DNA reads as TGTGCCAGTCGAGGTGTGGACAGGGCTAACTATGGCTACACCTTC.

The chain links TRBV5-1 to TRBJ1-2, with D uncertain. The V end lost 2 bases, the J end lost 7 bases, and 12 bases lay between the germline ends. The CDR3 is 13 amino acids. Germline CDR1 reads SGHRS; CDR2 reads YFSETQ. This CDR3 reads CASSLGPSGGYTF. In DNA, the CDR3 is TGCGCCAGCAGCTTAGGCCCTAGCGGTGGCTACACCTTC.

The chain combines TRBV9 with TRBJ2-1, with D hard to call. Trimming left V 3 bases short and J 9 bases short, with 7 bases between. There are 11 residues in the CDR3. Germline V gives CDR1 SGDLS, CDR2 YYNGEE. CDR3 in amino acids: CASSDQFEQFF. DNA for the CDR3: TGTGCCAGCAGCGATCAGTTTGAGCAGTTCTTC.

The V and J genes are TRBV6-5 and TRBJ1-6; 11 positions match TRBD1. The V segment lost 6 bases and the J segment 9 bases; nucleotides outside the gene matches: 4. In germline, CDR1 is MNHEY, CDR2 SVGAGI. This CDR3 has 14 amino acids. The CDR3 reads CASSNGQGASPLHF. CDR3 nucleotide sequence: TGTGCCAGCAGCAACGGACAGGGGGCTTCACCCCTCCACTTT.

With regard to this clone: Since no conserved phenylalanine or tryptophan closes the CDR3, a read error is the likely cause. This sequence joins TRBV6-1 and TRBJ1-2; D possibly corresponds to TRBD1 (6 bases). The germline V gene has CDR1 MNHNS and CDR2 SASEGT. The CDR3 is 14 residues long. Trimming shortened V by 7 bases and J by 1 base, and 13 bases separated the two germline ends. CDR3 amino acids: CASNKDSLNYGYTL. CDR3 nucleotide sequence: TGTGCCAGCAACAAGGACAGTCTTAACTATGGCTACACCCTC.

This chain uses TRBV4-1 with TRBJ1-6; TRBD1 matches at 7 bases. Germline V gives CDR1 MGHRA, CDR2 YSYEKL. This CDR3 is 14 amino acids long. J lost 5 bases, V lost 5 bases, and 3 bases had no gene match. For the CDR3, the DNA is TGCGCCAGCAGCAAGGGACAGAATAATTCACCCCTCCACTTT. It codes for CASSKGQNNSPLHF.

The CDR3 loop is CASSPRGQGRNEQYF. CDR3 in DNA: TGCGCCAGCAGCCCCCGAGGGCAGGGGAGAAACGAGCAGTACTTC. The chain is built from TRBV5-1 and TRBJ2-7, with D tentatively TRBD1 (6 bases). V was pared by 4 bases and J by 5 bases, with 19 bases between. The V gene's germline CDR1 is SGHRS and CDR2 YFSETQ. The length of the CDR3 is 15 residues.

The gene calls are TRBV13 and TRBJ2-2; TRBD1 agrees at 10 bases. Losses at the gene ends were 5 bases for V and 4 bases for J; bases not matched to a gene: 7. This CDR3 contains 16 residues. Germline lookup yields CDR1 PRHDT and CDR2 FYEKMQ (reference sequence). CDR3 sequence: CASSPRDRGITGELFF. The CDR3 bases are TGTGCCAGCAGCCCCCGGGACAGGGGAATCACCGGGGAGCTGTTTTTT.

The rearrangement joins TRBV2 to TRBJ1-5; the match to TRBD1 covers 8 bases. The CDR3 sequence is 15 residues long. The germline V gene encodes CDR1 SNHLY and CDR2 FYNNEI. V trimming: 9 bases; J trimming: 2 bases; junction bases outside the gene matches: 9. Here the CDR3 DNA reads TGTGCCAGTGACCAGGGGGCGAGAGGCAATCAGCCCCAGCATTTT. Translating it yields CASDQGARGNQPQHF.

A few counts support this clone. The chain employs TRBV19 and TRBJ1-2; TRBD1 agrees at 8 bases. Germline values: CDR1 LNHDA, CDR2 SQIVND (reference sequence). V lost 7 bases to trimming and J lost 0 bases; unmatched junction nucleotides: 4. The CDR3 extends over 14 amino acids. The CDR3 loop reads CASTWTGPNYGYTF. Written as DNA, the CDR3 is TGTGCCAGTACCTGGACAGGGCCTAACTATGGCTACACCTTC. The full variable domain, its missing parts supplied by reference TRBV19 and TRBJ1-2, is DGGITQSPKYLFRKEGQNVTLSCEQNLNHDAMYWYRQDPGQGLRLIYYSQIVNDFQKGDIAEGYSVSREKKESFPLTVTSAQKNPTAFYLCASTWTGPNYGYTFGSGTRLTVV.

For this clone: One end of the junction is discordant with germline, which a read error may explain. The rearrangement joins TRBV11-1 to TRBJ2-3, with 8 positions matching TRBD2. The CDR3 loop spans 15 amino acids. Germline loops: CDR1 SGHAT, CDR2 FQDESV (reference sequence). This CDR3 reads CASRLGRGGTDTQYF. For the CDR3, the DNA is TGTGCCAGCAGATTAGGGCGGGGGGGCACAGATACGCAGTATTTT. Full variable domain (outside the CDR3, taken from reference TRBV11-1 and TRBJ2-3): EAEVAQSPRYKITEKSQAVAFWCDPISGHATLYWYRQILGQGPELLVQFQDESVVDDSQLPKDRFSAERLKGVDSTLKIQPAELGDSAMYLCASRLGRGGTDTQYFGPGTRLTVL.

The chain couples TRBV10-1 to TRBJ1-2, with D possibly matching TRBD1 (5 bases). The CDR3 has 14 amino acids. The V end was cut by 2 bases, the J end by 7 bases, with 14 bases between. Germline V lookup: CDR1 WNHNN, CDR2 SYGVQD (reference sequence). The CDR3 protein is CASSESQGFGGYTF. The CDR3 DNA follows: TGCGCCAGCAGTGAGAGCCAGGGCTTCGGTGGCTACACCTTC.

The rearrangement uses TRBV7-9 and TRBJ1-4, with 9 bases fitting TRBD1. V trimming: 4 bases; J trimming: 5 bases; junction bases outside the gene matches: 5. The V gene's germline CDR1 is SEHNR and CDR2 FQNEAQ (reference sequence). This CDR3 spans 15 amino acids. The CDR3 loop reads CASSSPDRGNEKLFF. Written as DNA, the CDR3 is TGTGCCAGCAGCTCCCCGGACAGGGGAAATGAAAAACTGTTTTTT.

The V call is TRBV4-1, the J call TRBJ2-1; 13 nucleotides agree with TRBD2. Germline CDR1 reads MGHRA; CDR2 reads YSYEKL. There are 20 residues in the CDR3. V lost 7 bases to trimming and J lost 0 bases; unmatched junction nucleotides: 15. CDR3 bases: TGCGCCAGCACCGTCAGACTAGCGGGGGGTCCGACGAGCTCCTACAATGAGCAGTTCTTC. Protein product: CASTVRLAGGPTSSYNEQFF.

This chain uses TRBV9 with TRBJ1-5; 9 bases fit TRBD1. The ends lost 0 bases at V and 4 bases at J; junction bases unmatched: 2. CDR3 size: 15 residues. In germline, CDR1 is SGDLS, CDR2 YYNGEE. CDR3 amino acids: CASSVVQGANQPQHF. In DNA, the CDR3 is TGTGCCAGCAGCGTAGTACAGGGGGCGAATCAGCCCCAGCATTTT.

The chain links TRBV7-6 to TRBJ1-1, with 9 bases matching TRBD1. Germline assignment: CDR1 SGHVS and CDR2 FNYEAQ. The CDR3 spans 15 residues. V lost 5 bases to trimming and J lost 1 base; unmatched junction nucleotides: 5. The CDR3 spells CASSAGTGPNTEAFF. Here the CDR3 DNA reads TGTGCCAGCAGCGCCGGGACAGGGCCGAACACTGAAGCTTTCTTT.

The chain links TRBV30 to TRBJ1-5, with D tentatively TRBD1 (5 bases). The germline V gene encodes CDR1 GTSNPN and CDR2 SVGIG (reference sequence). This CDR3 comprises 14 residues. V gave up 1 base and J gave up 6 bases, with 13 bases separating them. Here the CDR3 DNA reads TGTGCCTGGAGTGGCGGGGGGTTGACTCAGCCCCAGCATTTT. The encoded protein is CAWSGGGLTQPQHF. The full variable domain, rest sourced from reference TRBV30 and TRBJ1-5, is SQTIHQWPATLVQPVGSPLSLECTVEGTSNPNLYWYRQAAGRGLQLLFYSVGIGQISSEVPQNLSASRPQDRQFILSSKKLLLSDSGFYLCAWSGGGLTQPQHFGDGTRLSIL.

This clone was observed a few times. V and J are TRBV29-1 and TRBJ2-7; D perhaps matches TRBD1 (6 bases). Germline lookup yields CDR1 SQVTM and CDR2 ANQGSEA. This CDR3 has 14 residues. The germline V and J ends were trimmed by 2 bases and 0 bases, with 11 bases remaining between them. The DNA for the CDR3 is TGCAGCGTTGAACGGGCAGGGGCCTCCTACGAGCAGTACTTC. It translates to CSVERAGASYEQYF.

A remark on this clone: One junction end does not reproduce the germline sequence, and a read error may be involved. Other DNA sequences in this sample translate to the same CDR3. The chain has TRBV6-5 and TRBJ1-1; unclear D gene. This CDR3 comprises 15 residues. CDR1 is MNHEY and CDR2 is SVGAGI in the germline V gene. CDR3 residues: CASSYSGEGDTEAFF. Here the CDR3 DNA reads TGTGCTAGCAGTTACTCCGGTGAGGGTGACACTGAAGCTTTCTTT.